Shown below are 26 T cell receptor beta chains from a single sample sequenced in a study of T cell responses to AZD1222 COVID-19 vaccine. Data came from immunoSEQ multiplex PCR; TCRdb stores just in-frame clones and leaves some out. This sample has 110,000 to 150,000 clones, with 88% found just once. The sequenced sample was peripheral blood, obtained 28 days after the second AZD1222 dose. These TCRs come from an adult who received the AZD1222 COVID-19 vaccine.

V is TRBV11-2 and J is TRBJ2-1; 10 bases agree with TRBD2. Losses at the gene ends were 5 bases for V and 4 bases for J; bases not matched to a gene: 5. This CDR3 region has 15 residues. Germline CDR1 reads SGHAT; CDR2 reads FQNNGV. The CDR3 sequence: CASSQLGLAYNEQFF. In DNA, the CDR3 is TGTGCCAGCAGCCAGCTGGGACTAGCGTACAATGAGCAGTTCTTC. Full variable domain (remainder filled in from reference TRBV11-2 and TRBJ2-1): EAGVAQSPRYKIIEKRQSVAFWCNPISGHATLYWYQQILGQGPKLLIQFQNNGVVDDSQLPKDRFSAERLKGVDSTLKIQPAKLEDSAVYLCASSQLGLAYNEQFFGPGTRLTVL.

This clone occurred once. The chain has TRBV7-2 and TRBJ2-1, with unresolved D. This CDR3 contains 12 residues. V shed 0 bases and J shed 10 bases, with 7 bases lying between them. Germline V CDR1 and CDR2: SGHTA, FQGNSA. The CDR3 loop is CASSLAQVEQFF. Written as DNA, the CDR3 is TGTGCCAGCAGCTTAGCGCAGGTCGAGCAGTTCTTC.

The chain uses TRBV18 and TRBJ2-1, with TRBD1 matching 7 bases. Trimming cost V 4 bases and J 6 bases; bases outside gene matches: 6. This CDR3 is 14 amino acids long. Germline CDR1 and CDR2: KGHSH and LQKENI. DNA for the CDR3: TGTGCCAGCTCACTCCAGGGGGACAGCAATGAGCAGTTCTTC. Translating gives CASSLQGDSNEQFF.

The chain couples TRBV4-2 to TRBJ1-2; no firm D call. This CDR3 has 15 residues. V dropped 0 bases and J dropped 8 bases, with 16 bases sitting between them. Germline-derived CDR1 and CDR2 are LGHNA and YNFKEQ. The CDR3 is CASSQDLTRVEGYTF. DNA of the CDR3: TGTGCCAGCAGCCAAGATTTGACAAGGGTTGAGGGCTACACCTTC.

The V gene is TRBV7-8, the J gene TRBJ1-2; perhaps TRBD1 as D (5 bases). The CDR3 has 16 residues. The ends were cut back, 6 bases at V and 8 bases at J, with 25 bases in the middle. Germline CDR1 reads SGHVS; CDR2 reads FQNEAQ. The CDR3 protein is CASSSRDGDSMGGYTF. The CDR3 DNA follows: TGTGCCAGCAGTTCCCGGGACGGAGATTCAATGGGAGGCTACACCTTC.

The chain employs TRBV6-5 and TRBJ2-2; 10 bases agree with TRBD2. Trimming took 11 bases from V and 3 from J; bases not matched to a gene: 6. This CDR3 has 14 residues. Looked up from germline, CDR1 is MNHEY and CDR2 is SVGAGI. The CDR3 loop reads CAVRTSGYTGELFF. CDR3 sequence (DNA): TGTGCCGTACGGACTAGCGGTTACACCGGGGAGCTGTTTTTT.

V usage is TRBV9 and J usage is TRBJ1-1, with D perhaps TRBD1 (5 bases). Germline V CDR1 and CDR2: SGDLS, YYNGEE. V lost 0 bases and J lost 7, with 13 bases in between. There are 14 residues in the CDR3. The CDR3 loop reads CASSVEFGGGEAFF. The CDR3 bases are TGTGCCAGCAGCGTAGAATTCGGGGGTGGTGAAGCTTTCTTT.

This clone came up a few times. The rearrangement joins TRBV10-3 to TRBJ1-5; no clear D. The CDR3 covers 15 residues. The germline V and J ends were trimmed by 4 bases and 2 bases, with 12 bases remaining between them. Germline loops: CDR1 ENHRY, CDR2 SYGVKD. The CDR3 reads CAISGDFGGNQPQHF. The CDR3 DNA reads TGTGCCATCAGTGGAGACTTTGGGGGCAATCAGCCCCAGCATTTT.

This chain connects TRBV29-1 to TRBJ1-2, with 7 bases that match TRBD1. Germline CDR1 SQVTM, CDR2 ANQGSEA. Losses at the gene ends were 7 bases for V and 7 bases for J; bases not matched to a gene: 6. This CDR3 contains 11 residues. In nucleotides, the CDR3 is TGCAGCGCCACAGGGGTTCTTGGCTACACCTTC. This sequence encodes CSATGVLGYTF.

This chain uses TRBV7-9 with TRBJ2-1, with 9 bases fitting TRBD2. J lost 9 bases, V lost 8 bases, and 8 bases had no gene match. The V gene's germline CDR1 is SEHNR and CDR2 FQNEAQ (reference sequence). CDR3 size: 13 residues. CDR3: CASGLAGSSEQFF. The DNA of the CDR3 is TGTGCCAGCGGCCTAGCGGGGAGCAGTGAGCAGTTCTTC.

About this clone: The junction does not match germline at one end; this may be a read error. CDR3 nucleotides: TGTGCCTGGGCAGGGAACGCTGAAGCTTTCTTT. This translates into CAWAGNAEAFF. The chain employs TRBV30 and TRBJ1-1, with D possibly being TRBD1 (5 bases). Germline CDR1 GTSNPN, CDR2 SVGIG (reference sequence). This CDR3 contains 11 residues.

V usage is TRBV19 and J usage is TRBJ1-5; D is unclear. Germline V gene data show CDR1 as LNHDA and CDR2 as SQIVND (reference sequence). The CDR3 length is 16 residues. The V end lost 3 bases, the J end lost 5 bases, and 17 bases lay between the germline ends. The CDR3 sequence: CASSIPTAVGHQPQHF. The CDR3 bases are TGTGCCAGTAGTATCCCGACCGCCGTGGGTCATCAGCCCCAGCATTTT.

This chain connects TRBV28 to TRBJ1-2; perhaps TRBD1 as D (5 bases). Trimming removed 5 bases at V and 3 bases at J, with 16 bases between. From germline, CDR1 is MDHEN and CDR2 SYDVKM. There are 15 residues in the CDR3. The CDR3: CASSDSGRADYGYTF. The CDR3 bases are TGTGCCAGCAGTGACTCAGGCAGGGCTGACTATGGCTACACCTTC.

The chain is built from TRBV24-1 and TRBJ1-5, with no clear D. CDR3 length: 13 residues. The ends were cut back, 4 bases at V and 1 base at J, with 4 bases in the middle. From germline, CDR1 is KGHDR and CDR2 SFDVKD. The CDR3 spells CATSDRSNQPQHF. In DNA, the CDR3 is TGTGCCACCAGTGACCGAAGCAATCAGCCCCAGCATTTT.

CDR3 sequence: CASSQGQLTNEKLFF. As DNA, the CDR3 is TGTGCCAGCAGCCAAGGACAGTTGACTAATGAAAAACTGTTTTTT. The chain uses TRBV5-6 and TRBJ1-4; perhaps TRBD1 as D (6 bases). From germline, CDR1 is SGHDT and CDR2 YYEEEE. The length of the CDR3 is 15 residues. V shed 4 bases and J shed 2 bases, with 12 bases lying between them.

The rearrangement joins TRBV27 to TRBJ1-6; TRBD1 matches at 8 bases. The CDR3 covers 14 residues. Germline V gene data show CDR1 as MNHEY and CDR2 as SMNVEV (reference sequence). The junction had 6 bases not matched to a gene; V was cut back by 5 bases and J by 9 bases. The CDR3 sequence is CASSPGQGTSPLHF. The CDR3 DNA is TGTGCCAGCAGTCCAGGACAGGGAACTTCACCCCTCCACTTT.

The chain joins TRBV10-3 to TRBJ1-3; D is ambiguous. V lost 9 bases to trimming and J lost 0 bases, with 15 bases between them. The length of the CDR3 is 15 residues. CDR1 and CDR2 from the germline V gene are ENHRY and SYGVKD. DNA of the CDR3: TGTGCCATTTCGCCCGACTTCACCTCTGGAAACACCATATATTTT. Amino acids: CAISPDFTSGNTIYF.

This clone was found a few times. The chain combines TRBV19 with TRBJ2-2; 8 bases align to TRBD2. Per germline, CDR1 LNHDA and CDR2 SQIVND (reference sequence). The V segment lost 10 bases and the J segment 5 bases; nucleotides outside the gene matches: 12. The CDR3 has 15 amino acids. The CDR3 DNA reads TGTGCCACCATGTTGGGGACTAGTAGGACCGGGGAGCTGTTTTTT. Residues: CATMLGTSRTGELFF.

The rearrangement links TRBV18 to TRBJ2-7, with TRBD2 matching over 12 bases. Trimming at V came to 3 bases and at J to 5 bases, leaving 8 bases not matched to a gene. Germline V gene lookup returns CDR1 KGHSH and CDR2 LQKENI. The CDR3 spans 16 residues. As DNA, the CDR3 is TGTGCCAGCTCACCGGCTAGCGGGGGGGCCACCCACGAGCAGTACTTC. Its protein is CASSPASGGATHEQYF.

This chain joins TRBV7-8 and TRBJ2-1; 8 nucleotides agree with TRBD2. V shed 1 base, J shed 7 bases, and the junction held 3 bases outside the gene matches. The CDR3 consists of 14 residues. CDR1 SGHVS and CDR2 FQNEAQ come from the germline V gene. For the CDR3, the DNA is TGTGCCAGCAGCTTAGGGACTAGCTTTAATGAGCAGTTCTTC. Its translation is CASSLGTSFNEQFF.

The chain carries TRBV19 and TRBJ2-6; 10 bases map to TRBD1. V gave up 5 bases and J gave up 2 bases; unmatched junction bases: 6. The length of the CDR3 is 17 residues. Germline lookup yields CDR1 LNHDA and CDR2 SQIVND (reference sequence). The CDR3 DNA follows: TGTGCCAGTAGTCTCGGGACAGGGGTTCCTGGGGCCAACGTCCTGACTTTC. As protein: CASSLGTGVPGANVLTF.

This clone was detected only a few times. The chain joins TRBV28 to TRBJ2-2, with 11 bases identical to TRBD1. V lost 6 bases, J lost 4 bases, and 4 bases stayed unmatched. The CDR3 sequence is 15 residues long. The germline V gene encodes CDR1 MDHEN and CDR2 SYDVKM. The CDR3 region is CASSLGTGGTGELFF. CDR3 nucleotides: TGTGCCAGCAGCCTAGGGACAGGGGGCACCGGGGAGCTGTTTTTT.

V is TRBV5-1 and J is TRBJ2-2; 8 nucleotides line up with TRBD2. CDR1 SGHRS and CDR2 YFSETQ come from the germline V gene. The CDR3 contains 15 residues. With 5 bases clipped from V and 3 bases from J, the junction kept 6 bases outside the gene matches. The CDR3 DNA reads as TGCGCCAGCAGATTTCTAGCGGGTGACACCGGGGAGCTGTTTTTT. Translating it yields CASRFLAGDTGELFF.

CDR3 DNA sequence: TGTGCCAGCAGCCAAGAAAGGACAAGCCTGAACTATGGCTACACCTTC. This sequence encodes CASSQERTSLNYGYTF. The J gene is TRBJ1-2, the V gene TRBV4-2, with D perhaps TRBD1 (5 bases). This CDR3 comprises 16 residues. CDR1 is LGHNA, CDR2 YNFKEQ, per germline. V lost 0 bases, J lost 2 bases, and 13 bases lay in between.

This chain joins TRBV5-1 and TRBJ2-4; the D is unclear. This CDR3 is 12 amino acids long. With 0 bases removed from V and 3 bases from J, the gap between germline ends came to 1 base. In germline, CDR1 is SGHRS, CDR2 YFSETQ. CDR3: CASSLDKNIQYF. For the CDR3, the DNA is TGCGCCAGCAGCTTGGACAAAAACATTCAGTACTTC.

The gene calls are TRBV28 and TRBJ1-2; the D is unclear. V was trimmed by 8 bases and J by 4 bases, leaving 17 bases between them. Germline V lookup: CDR1 MDHEN, CDR2 SYDVKM. This CDR3 has 14 amino acids. The DNA for the CDR3 is TGTGCCAGCGTTTCGGGCGGGCCTCTCTATGGCTACACCTTC. It translates to CASVSGGPLYGYTF.